This T cell receptor (beta chain) was documented in a study of regulatory T cells in long-lasting Graves disease. The ends lost 11 bases at V and 8 bases at J; junction bases unmatched: 12. Germline lookup yields CDR1 ENHRY and CDR2 SYGVKD. CDR3 length equals 15 residues. Arm-PCR of CDR3 regions and iRepertoire HTBI primers were the basis on which TCR beta libraries were built. Via MiXCR, TCRdb re-called the multiplex PCR reads, giving one row per CDR3 protein. The sample has 400,000 to 450,000 distinct CDR3 sequences, 15% seen once; the top ten hold 16%. Study-wide results and limits: Shared public clonotypes totalled approximately 3,000 in persistent patients, compared with some 920 in new patients.

About this clonotype: Its antigen is not identified.

As to time point: newly diagnosed GD, antithyroid drugs for less than 3 months. PBMCs provided the RNA from which the TCR library was made. These data were also reused for a study on T cells in Graves' hyperthyroidism and ophthalmopathy.

The starting material was peripheral blood mononuclear cells (PBMCs), obtained at new diagnosis, from a patient treated with antithyroid drugs. The V call is TRBV10-3, the J call TRBJ2-1; 13 nucleotides match TRBD2. The TCR was taken from a woman aged 30 to 39 with Graves disease. The CDR3 region has the DNA TGTGCCTCCCATAGGACTAGCGGGAGTATAGATGAGCAGTTCTTC. Translation gives CASHRTSGSIDEQFF.